The 27 T cell receptor beta chains reported below all come from one sample, sequenced in a study of blood T cell repertoires in COVID-19. Generated by immunoSEQ multiplex PCR, the TCRdb table keeps only in-frame clones and is missing some. Seen here are under 250,000 clones, over 65% observed once, and the top ten hold roughly 2.7%. Sequenced sample: peripheral blood. The receptor set was obtained from a woman in her 70s with active or convalescent COVID-19.

This clone was seen only once. The J gene is TRBJ2-2, the V gene TRBV10-1; TRBD2 matches 13 bases. The V gene end was trimmed by 5 bases and the J gene end by 6 bases; junction bases not matched to a gene: 3. Germline V lookup: CDR1 WNHNN, CDR2 SYGVQD (reference sequence). CDR3 length: 15 residues. CDR3 sequence reads: CASSPGTSGAGELFF. The CDR3 DNA reads TGCGCCAGCAGTCCCGGGACTAGCGGGGCCGGGGAGCTGTTTTTT.

This sequence joins TRBV20-1 and TRBJ2-7; TRBD2 aligns across 11 bases. This CDR3 comprises 16 residues. Germline CDR1 is DFQATT and CDR2 is SNEGSKA (reference sequence). J was trimmed by 3 bases and V by 3 bases; bases with no gene match: 10. CDR3: CSASDTGTSGNYEQYF. DNA for the CDR3: TGCAGTGCTAGTGATACCGGGACTAGCGGCAACTACGAGCAGTACTTC.

The chain recombines TRBV4-3 with TRBJ1-5, with D unclear. The V gene lost 0 bases and the J gene lost 4 bases, with 10 bases spanning the gap. Germline-derived CDR1 and CDR2 are LGHNA and YSLEER. The CDR3 spans 15 residues. The CDR3 here is CASSQDRGWNQPQHF. DNA for the CDR3: TGCGCCAGCAGCCAAGATCGAGGGTGGAATCAGCCCCAGCATTTT.

The rearrangement uses TRBV9 and TRBJ1-2, with D possibly matching TRBD1 (6 bases). V dropped 2 bases and J dropped 4 bases, with 12 bases sitting between them. This CDR3 spans 14 amino acids. Germline V lookup: CDR1 SGDLS, CDR2 YYNGEE. The CDR3 sequence is CASSVIQGSYGYTF. The CDR3 bases are TGTGCCAGCAGCGTCATACAGGGAAGCTATGGCTACACCTTC.

The chain carries TRBV19 and TRBJ2-5; 7 bases map to TRBD1. Trimming took 3 bases from V and 2 from J; bases not matched to a gene: 3. This CDR3 is 14 amino acids long. Germline V gives CDR1 LNHDA, CDR2 SQIVND (reference sequence). The CDR3 coding sequence is TGTGCCAGTAGTATGCGCAGGGGGCAAGAGACCCAGTACTTC. Protein: CASSMRRGQETQYF.

The chain joins TRBV7-9 to TRBJ2-5; TRBD2 matches 10 bases. V shed 5 bases, J shed 3 bases, and the junction held 9 bases outside the gene matches. Germline loops: CDR1 SEHNR, CDR2 FQNEAQ (reference sequence). This CDR3 spans 16 amino acids. The CDR3 DNA is TGTGCCAGCAGCCTACCTTTGGGACTAGCGAAAGAGACCCAGTACTTC. It yields the protein CASSLPLGLAKETQYF.

The chain combines TRBV5-1 with TRBJ2-7; 8 bases fit TRBD2. With V trimmed by 0 bases and J by 5 bases, 7 bases remained unmatched. The CDR3 length is 15 residues. Germline CDR1 SGHRS, CDR2 YFSETQ. The CDR3 region is CASSLVGLGIDEQYF. CDR3 bases: TGCGCCAGCAGCTTGGTGGGACTAGGAATAGACGAGCAGTACTTC. Full variable domain (outside the CDR3, taken from reference TRBV5-1 and TRBJ2-7): KAGVTQTPRYLIKTRGQQVTLSCSPISGHRSVSWYQQTPGQGLQFLFEYFSETQRNKGNFPGRFSGRQFSNSRSEMNVSTLELGDSALYLCASSLVGLGIDEQYFGPGTRLTVT.

The chain recombines TRBV7-9 with TRBJ2-5, with TRBD2 matching over 10 bases. The CDR3 is 19 amino acids. From germline, CDR1 is SEHNR and CDR2 FQNEAQ (reference sequence). After removal of 1 base from V and 1 base from J, the junction contained 12 bases not matched to a gene. CDR3 loop: CASSLGGGLAQVLQETQYF. CDR3 nucleotides: TGTGCCAGCAGCTTAGGCGGGGGACTAGCGCAGGTACTCCAAGAGACCCAGTACTTC.

The V gene is TRBV7-2, the J gene TRBJ1-1; 7 bases agree with TRBD1. V shed 5 bases and J 2 bases; nucleotides not matched to a gene: 5. The CDR3 has 14 residues. Germline V lookup: CDR1 SGHTA, CDR2 FQGNSA. The CDR3 is CASSPGGTNTEAFF. The CDR3, as DNA: TGTGCCAGCAGCCCAGGGGGAACTAACACTGAAGCTTTCTTT.

The chain couples TRBV18 to TRBJ2-3, with 7 bases that match TRBD2. Germline V gives CDR1 KGHSH, CDR2 LQKENI. The CDR3 runs to 15 residues. Losses at the gene ends were 3 bases for V and 1 base for J; bases not matched to a gene: 4. This CDR3 is CASSPTSDGTDTQYF. The CDR3 DNA sequence: TGTGCCAGCTCACCTACTAGCGATGGCACAGATACGCAGTATTTT.

The chain combines TRBV5-4 with TRBJ2-5; tentatively, D is TRBD1 (6 bases). CDR3 length: 14 amino acids. Germline V gene data show CDR1 as SGHNT and CDR2 as YYREEE (reference sequence). Trimming took 3 bases from V and 5 from J, leaving 14 bases between them. In DNA form, the CDR3 reads TGTGCCAGCAGCTCCTTCAGTAGGGGGGAGACCCAGTACTTC. It codes for CASSSFSRGETQYF.

This clone was recorded only once. This sequence joins TRBV5-6 and TRBJ1-1, with D uncertain. The CDR3 extends over 15 amino acids. V lost 4 bases, J lost 1 base, and 14 bases lay in between. Per germline, CDR1 SGHDT and CDR2 YYEEEE. CDR3 in DNA: TGTGCCAGCAGCCCTCTCGGACGGGAGAACACTGAAGCTTTCTTT. It translates to CASSPLGRENTEAFF.

The CDR3 coding sequence is TGTGCCAGCAGCTTAGAGGGCAGGGTTTCTCCCGGCTACACCTTC. Translated: CASSLEGRVSPGYTF. V gene TRBV7-2 combines with J gene TRBJ1-2; maybe TRBD1 (5 bases). This CDR3 is built from 15 residues. CDR1 SGHTA and CDR2 FQGNSA come from the germline V gene. V shed 1 base and J shed 8 bases, with 17 bases lying between them. Filled out from reference TRBV7-2 and TRBJ1-2, the complete variable domain reads GAGVSQSPSNKVTEKGKDVELRCDPISGHTALYWYRQSLGQGLEFLIYFQGNSAPDKSGLPSDRFSAERTGGSVSTLTIQRTQQEDSAVYLCASSLEGRVSPGYTFGSGTRLTVV.

The chain employs TRBV30 and TRBJ2-5; no clear D gene. Per germline, CDR1 GTSNPN and CDR2 SVGIG (reference sequence). Trimming left V 0 bases short and J 3 bases short, with 5 bases between. This CDR3 is 12 amino acids long. The CDR3 spells CAWSVQKETQYF. CDR3 nucleotides: TGTGCCTGGAGTGTGCAGAAAGAGACCCAGTACTTC.

A single count supports this clone. The V call is TRBV6-5, the J call TRBJ1-2, with D possibly matching TRBD1 (6 bases). Trimming took 6 bases from V and 5 from J, leaving 16 bases between them. This CDR3 region has 14 residues. The V gene's germline CDR1 is MNHEY and CDR2 SVGAGI. CDR3 DNA: TGTGCCAGCAGCACAGGGTTGGACTTATATGGCTACACCTTC. This codes for CASSTGLDLYGYTF.

The CDR3 DNA follows: TGTGCCAGCAGTGAAGGGGGGGGAGGTCCCACAGATACGCAGTATTTT. Translation: CASSEGGGGPTDTQYF. The chain is built from TRBV2 and TRBJ2-3; TRBD2 aligns across 7 bases. This CDR3 spans 16 amino acids. CDR1 SNHLY and CDR2 FYNNEI come from the germline V gene. V trimming: 1 base; J trimming: 2 bases; junction bases outside the gene matches: 6.

The genes are TRBV6-2 or TRBV6-3 and TRBJ2-1; 8 bases fit TRBD2. The CDR3 spans 15 residues. V lost 5 bases and J lost 2; bases outside the gene matches: 5. CDR1 is MNHEY and CDR2 is SVGEGT in the germline V gene. In DNA form, the CDR3 reads TGTGCCAGCAGTCTTAGCGGGGTCCCCTACAATGAGCAGTTCTTC. It specifies CASSLSGVPYNEQFF.

J is TRBJ2-7 and V is TRBV30; 7 nucleotides agree with TRBD2. V was pared by 2 bases and J by 2 bases, with 15 bases of the junction left unmatched. This CDR3 is built from 17 residues. Germline V lookup: CDR1 GTSNPN, CDR2 SVGIG (reference sequence). The CDR3 protein is CAWSKGLLSRAAYEQYF. CDR3 DNA sequence: TGTGCCTGGAGTAAGGGACTACTGAGTAGGGCAGCCTACGAGCAGTACTTC.

The chain combines TRBV15 with TRBJ2-5, with D perhaps matching TRBD1 (5 bases). The length of the CDR3 is 14 residues. Germline V gives CDR1 LNHNV, CDR2 YYDKDF (reference sequence). Deletions cut 0 bases from V and 3 bases from J, with 8 bases between. In DNA, the CDR3 is TGTGCCACCAGCAGAGATCAAGGGGAAGAGACCCAGTACTTC. The encoded protein is CATSRDQGEETQYF.

This chain uses TRBV12-3 or TRBV12-4 with TRBJ2-7; D unclear. V lost 2 bases and J lost 5, with 10 bases in between. The CDR3 runs to 13 residues. Here the CDR3 reads CASSLRPENEQYF. CDR3 coding DNA: TGTGCCAGCAGTTTACGGCCGGAGAACGAGCAGTACTTC.

The gene calls are TRBV9 and TRBJ1-2, with unresolved D. V gave up 0 bases and J gave up 2 bases, with 11 bases separating them. This CDR3 has 15 residues. From germline, CDR1 is SGDLS and CDR2 YYNGEE. CDR3 protein: CASSVGPQSNYGYTF. The CDR3 DNA reads TGTGCCAGCAGCGTAGGACCACAGAGCAACTATGGCTACACCTTC. The full variable domain, completed using reference TRBV9 and TRBJ1-2, is DSGVTQTPKHLITATGQRVTLRCSPRSGDLSVYWYQQSLDQGLQFLIQYYNGEERAKGNILERFSAQQFPDLHSELNLSSLELGDSALYFCASSVGPQSNYGYTFGSGTRLTVV.

The CDR3 sequence is CASSAYGQGTGETQYF. In DNA form, the CDR3 reads TGCGCCAGCAGCGCATATGGACAGGGTACGGGGGAGACCCAGTACTTC. This rearrangement joins TRBV5-1 to TRBJ2-5; 8 bases match TRBD1. Germline V gene lookup returns CDR1 SGHRS and CDR2 YFSETQ. With 4 bases clipped from V and 5 bases from J, the junction kept 13 bases outside the gene matches. The CDR3 is 16 residues long.

This chain uses TRBV29-1 with TRBJ2-7, with TRBD2 as a possible D gene (5 bases). The ends were cut back, 4 bases at V and 6 bases at J, with 13 bases in the middle. Germline V gene lookup returns CDR1 SQVTM and CDR2 ANQGSEA. The CDR3 has 12 residues. Here the CDR3 DNA reads TGCAGCGTTGGGACTGAGGGCCTCGAGCAGTACTTC. Its protein product is CSVGTEGLEQYF.

This chain joins TRBV28 and TRBJ1-1; 8 bases match TRBD1. Germline V gene sequence: CDR1 MDHEN, CDR2 SYDVKM. The CDR3 loop spans 12 amino acids. The V and J ends lost 7 bases and 10 bases, in that order; junction bases with no gene match: 8. CDR3 nucleotide sequence: TGTGCCAGCACCCTACGGCAGGGGGCAGCTTTCTTT. It encodes CASTLRQGAAFF.

This chain uses TRBV20-1 with TRBJ2-7, with D uncertain. CDR3 length: 13 amino acids. Germline V gene lookup returns CDR1 DFQATT and CDR2 SNEGSKA (reference sequence). V was clipped by 3 bases and J by 5 bases, with 14 bases between them. CDR3 sequence (DNA): TGCAGTGCTAGTAAAGTGGATCGGGACGAGCAGTACTTC. It encodes CSASKVDRDEQYF.

The CDR3 DNA reads TGTGCCAGTAACTCAGGCATGAACACTGAAGCTTTCTTT. Protein sequence: CASNSGMNTEAFF. This chain joins TRBV19 and TRBJ1-1; no definite D call. The ends were cut back, 7 bases at V and 0 bases at J, with 9 bases in the middle. This CDR3 contains 13 residues. The V gene's germline CDR1 is LNHDA and CDR2 SQIVND (reference sequence).

The chain links TRBV2 to TRBJ2-1; maybe TRBD2 (5 bases). Trimming pared 8 bases from V and 1 base from J, leaving 9 bases between. This CDR3 has 13 amino acids. Germline V gives CDR1 SNHLY, CDR2 FYNNEI. CDR3 residues: CASEAESYNEQFF. CDR3 DNA: TGTGCCAGCGAAGCGGAATCCTACAATGAGCAGTTCTTC.